The next 29 T cell receptor beta chains were all read from a single sample in a study of regulatory T cells in long-lasting Graves disease. Time point specified: newly diagnosed GD, antithyroid drugs for less than 3 months. RNA from PBMCs was the source of the TCR library. Construction of the TCR beta libraries employed iRepertoire HTBI primers in conjunction with Arm-PCR of CDR3 regions. TCRdb recomputed calls from the multiplex PCR reads with MiXCR, one row per CDR3 protein. This sample has almost 450,000 distinct CDR3 sequences; about a sixth occur once, and the top ten carry around 11%. In addition, the sample was reused for a study of T cells in Graves' hyperthyroidism and ophthalmopathy.

The sequencing used peripheral blood mononuclear cells (PBMCs), collected at new diagnosis, from a patient treated with antithyroid drugs. Source of these receptors: a woman between 25 and 40 years old with Graves disease.

This clonotype was counted ten times or more. This rearrangement joins TRBV20-1 to TRBJ2-3; D remains unclear. This CDR3 is built from 13 residues. Germline lookup yields CDR1 DFQATT and CDR2 SNEGSKA (reference sequence). The V gene lost 5 bases and the J gene lost 1 base, with 10 bases spanning the gap. This CDR3 is CSAYDDRTDTQYF. DNA of the CDR3: TGCAGTGCTTATGACGATCGCACAGATACGCAGTATTTT.

The chain has TRBV4-1 and TRBJ2-5; D is unclear. Germline V gene sequence: CDR1 MGHRA, CDR2 YSYEKL. The CDR3 is 16 residues long. V lost 6 bases and J 2 bases, leaving 19 bases between the germline ends. The CDR3 spells CASSPMPGLLQETQYF. The CDR3 nucleotides read TGCGCCAGCAGTCCAATGCCCGGGCTTTTACAAGAGACCCAGTACTTC.

The V and J genes are TRBV7-9 and TRBJ1-3; D ambiguous. V lost 1 base, J lost 0 bases, and 13 bases lay in between. CDR1 is SEHNR, CDR2 FQNEAQ, per germline (reference sequence). CDR3 length: 17 amino acids. The CDR3 region has the DNA TGTGCCAGCAGCTTAGTAGTTTCGGTTCTCTCTGGAAACACCATATATTTT. Translating gives CASSLVVSVLSGNTIYF.

This clonotype was detected ten times or more. The rearrangement joins TRBV7-9 to TRBJ2-1; D might be TRBD2 (7 bases). This CDR3 comprises 14 residues. From germline, CDR1 is SEHNR and CDR2 FQNEAQ (reference sequence). V lost 7 bases, J lost 0 bases, and 10 bases lay in between. CDR3 in amino acids: CASKGGGSYNEQFF. The DNA of the CDR3 is TGTGCCAGCAAGGGAGGGGGCTCCTACAATGAGCAGTTCTTC.

This clonotype was seen repeatedly, ten times or more. This sequence joins TRBV7-8 and TRBJ2-1; either TRBD1 or TRBD2 may supply D (6 bases each). Germline CDR1 and CDR2: SGHVS and FQNEAQ. This CDR3 has 13 residues. The V and J ends lost 5 bases and 9 bases respectively, with 14 bases between them. The CDR3 sequence: CASSPDGGSEQFF. The CDR3 DNA follows: TGTGCCAGCAGCCCGGACGGGGGCTCTGAGCAGTTCTTC.

The CDR3 DNA sequence: TGTGCCAGCAGTGAATGGGGGACGCAGGGCACAGATACGCAGTATTTT. Translated: CASSEWGTQGTDTQYF. This rearrangement joins TRBV6-1 to TRBJ2-3, with D perhaps being TRBD1 or TRBD2 (5 bases each). The CDR3 has 16 residues. Trimming shortened V by 2 bases and J by 1 base, and 13 bases separated the two germline ends. Per the germline V gene, CDR1 is MNHNS and CDR2 is SASEGT.

A single count supports this clonotype. A read error is likely, as this CDR3 ends without the conserved phenylalanine or tryptophan. The CDR3 protein is CASSETGTLYNEQFL. The CDR3 DNA reads TGTGCCAGCAGTGAGACAGGGACGCTCTACAATGAGCAGTTCCTC. This sequence joins TRBV6-2 or TRBV6-3 and TRBJ2-1, with TRBD1 matching 7 bases. CDR1 is MNHEY, CDR2 SVGEGT, per germline. CDR3 length: 15 residues. Trimming removed 5 bases from V and 3 bases from J; junction bases left unmatched: 7.

This clonotype was detected ten times or more. The chain has TRBV2 and TRBJ2-1; 10 positions agree with TRBD2. Losses at the gene ends were 3 bases for V and 8 bases for J; bases not matched to a gene: 7. The CDR3 runs to 15 residues. CDR1 and CDR2 (germline): SNHLY, FYNNEI. The CDR3 nucleotides are TGTGCCAGCAGTGAGTTGCTAGCGGGAGTGGATGAGCAGTTCTTC. Its protein is CASSELLAGVDEQFF.

This clonotype was observed at least ten times. The J gene is TRBJ1-2, the V gene TRBV2; the D is unclear. The CDR3 sequence is 12 residues long. The germline gives CDR1 SNHLY, CDR2 FYNNEI. V lost 6 bases and J lost 7, with 12 bases in between. The CDR3 reads CASRLGRAGYTF. The CDR3 nucleotides are TGTGCCAGCAGGCTGGGTCGTGCTGGCTACACCTTC.

This clonotype was detected a few times. The chain uses TRBV5-1 and TRBJ2-1; tentatively, D is TRBD1 or TRBD2 (5 bases each). CDR1 and CDR2 from the germline V gene are SGHRS and YFSETQ. Deletions cut 1 base from V and 7 bases from J, with 12 bases between. The CDR3 runs to 14 residues. CDR3 loop: CASSLIRGKNEQFF. In DNA, the CDR3 is TGCGCCAGCAGCTTGATACGGGGCAAGAATGAGCAGTTCTTC.

This clonotype was seen a few times. The chain is built from TRBV4-1 and TRBJ2-1; a possible D gene is TRBD1 (6 bases). Germline V lookup: CDR1 MGHRA, CDR2 YSYEKL. V was trimmed by 4 bases and J by 9 bases, leaving 25 bases between them. The CDR3 has 17 amino acids. The CDR3, as DNA: TGCGCCAGCAGCCCCGCCGGGACAATGTCCATCAAAGGTGAGCAGTTCTTC. It yields the protein CASSPAGTMSIKGEQFF.

This clonotype showed up just a few times. The genes are TRBV19 and TRBJ1-2, with unresolved D. Germline V gene lookup returns CDR1 LNHDA and CDR2 SQIVND (reference sequence). This CDR3 comprises 15 residues. Trimming shortened V by 3 bases and J by 2 bases, and 13 bases separated the two germline ends. CDR3 amino acids: CASSISRGTNYGYTF. The CDR3 DNA reads TGTGCCAGTAGTATCTCCCGGGGAACCAACTATGGCTACACCTTC.

The chain is built from TRBV20-1 and TRBJ2-2; 7 bases align to TRBD1. Germline CDR1 reads DFQATT; CDR2 reads SNEGSKA (reference sequence). J lost 9 bases, V lost 0 bases, and 10 bases had no gene match. The CDR3 runs to 15 residues. Written as DNA, the CDR3 is TGCAGTGCTAGAGACCCGACAGGGTCTGTCCGGGAGCTGTTTTTT. Translation gives CSARDPTGSVRELFF.

This clonotype was counted ten times or more. The rearrangement joins TRBV3-1 to TRBJ2-1; 14 nucleotides match TRBD2. Per germline, CDR1 LGHDT and CDR2 YNNKEL (reference sequence). V lost 4 bases, J lost 10 bases, and 3 bases stayed unmatched. This CDR3 region has 14 residues. In DNA, the CDR3 is TGTGCCAGCAGCCCGGGACTAGCGGGGGAGGAGCAGTTCTTC. This gives the protein CASSPGLAGEEQFF.

About this clonotype itself: The junction differs from germline at one of its ends, possibly a read error. The chain employs TRBV4-1 and TRBJ2-3; D is uncertain. Germline assignment: CDR1 MGHRA and CDR2 YSYEKL. The CDR3 is made up of 13 amino acids. The CDR3 bases are TGCGCCAGCAGTCAAGCCCTCACAGATACGCAGTATTTT. Its protein is CASSQALTDTQYF.

V and J are TRBV7-9 and TRBJ2-5; TRBD2 agrees at 8 bases. With 5 bases clipped from V and 5 bases from J, the junction kept 13 bases outside the gene matches. This CDR3 has 16 amino acids. Germline loops: CDR1 SEHNR, CDR2 FQNEAQ (reference sequence). CDR3 region: CASSTPGLDAAETQYF. CDR3 in DNA: TGTGCCAGCAGCACACCGGGACTAGACGCGGCGGAGACCCAGTACTTC.

This clonotype was picked up a small number of times. In nucleotides, the CDR3 is TGTGCCAGCAACCCGGGGGGGAGCTCCTACAATGAGCAGTTCTTC. This codes for CASNPGGSSYNEQFF. The chain recombines TRBV9 with TRBJ2-1; 8 bases map to TRBD2. The germline gives CDR1 SGDLS, CDR2 YYNGEE. The CDR3 has 15 residues. After removal of 6 bases from V and 0 bases from J, the junction contained 5 bases not matched to a gene.

This clonotype occurred a few times. V is TRBV9 and J is TRBJ2-7, with TRBD1 identical over 12 bases. V lost 0 bases and J lost 5; bases outside the gene matches: 3. The CDR3 is 15 amino acids. The germline V gene encodes CDR1 SGDLS and CDR2 YYNGEE. The CDR3 nucleotides are TGTGCCAGCAGCGTAGCTGGGACAGGGGGCGACGAGCAGTACTTC. Amino acids: CASSVAGTGGDEQYF.

The V call is TRBV9, the J call TRBJ2-5, with 7 bases fitting TRBD2. V gave up 8 bases and J gave up 3 bases; unmatched junction bases: 16. Germline V gives CDR1 SGDLS, CDR2 YYNGEE. The CDR3 loop spans 16 amino acids. CDR3 bases: TGTGCCAGATTGCTAGCGTCCGCGGGGGAAAAAGAGACCCAGTACTTC. Translated: CARLLASAGEKETQYF.

Concerning this clonotype itself: Possible read error: a much larger clone is one base away. The genes are TRBV3-1 and TRBJ1-4; TRBD1 agrees at 7 bases. Unmatched junction bases numbered 9, after V lost 4 bases and J lost 7 bases. The germline V gene has CDR1 LGHDT and CDR2 YNNKEL (reference sequence). The CDR3 runs 15 residues. DNA for the CDR3: TGTGCCAGCAGCCGCTTTGGGCAGGGGGGTGAAAAACTGTTTTTT. Protein sequence: CASSRFGQGGEKLFF.

This clonotype showed up many times. The V call is TRBV11-2, the J call TRBJ1-2; 9 bases are shared with TRBD1. There are 14 residues in the CDR3. Germline CDR1 reads SGHAT; CDR2 reads FQNNGV. The J segment lost 5 bases and the V segment lost 5 bases, leaving 6 bases of the junction unmatched. As DNA, the CDR3 is TGTGCCAGCAGCGTCGACAGGGGGTCTTATGGCTACACCTTC. It specifies CASSVDRGSYGYTF.

At least ten counts were recorded for this clonotype. The V call is TRBV20-1, the J call TRBJ2-1, with D unclear. The V and J ends lost 5 bases and 9 bases respectively, with 11 bases between them. From germline, CDR1 is DFQATT and CDR2 SNEGSKA (reference sequence). The CDR3 covers 11 residues. The CDR3 here is CSAEFGAEQFF. The CDR3 nucleotides read TGCAGTGCTGAGTTTGGTGCTGAGCAGTTCTTC.

This clonotype was detected a few times. The J gene is TRBJ2-3, the V gene TRBV20-1; 12 positions agree with TRBD2. This CDR3 has 19 residues. Germline CDR1 and CDR2: DFQATT and SNEGSKA (reference sequence). Unmatched junction bases numbered 12, after V lost 1 base and J lost 1 base. CDR3 sequence reads: CSARVPPTSGRPRTDTQYF. CDR3 nucleotides: TGCAGTGCTAGAGTTCCCCCGACTAGCGGGAGACCTCGCACAGATACGCAGTATTTT.

The rearrangement uses TRBV10-3 and TRBJ2-3; D may match TRBD1 or TRBD2 (5 bases each). Germline V CDR1 and CDR2: ENHRY, SYGVKD. CDR3 length: 18 residues. Trimming removed 6 bases at V and 4 bases at J, with 26 bases between. CDR3 nucleotide sequence: TGTGCCATCAGCCATACTCCCGGGACCGGCGCTAGTTCAGATACGCAGTATTTT. Its translation: CAISHTPGTGASSDTQYF.

This clonotype was observed many times. The J gene is TRBJ2-3, the V gene TRBV28; TRBD2 is a possible D gene (6 bases). This CDR3 is built from 21 residues. CDR1 and CDR2 (germline): MDHEN, SYDVKM. Trimming left V 4 bases short and J 1 base short, with 30 bases between. The CDR3 loop reads CASSWGLPVLGRERGTDTQYF. The CDR3 DNA follows: TGTGCCAGCAGTTGGGGTCTGCCCGTCCTGGGACGGGAGCGGGGCACAGATACGCAGTATTTT. Full variable domain (rest looked up from reference TRBV28 and TRBJ2-3): DVKVTQSSRYLVKRTGEKVFLECVQDMDHENMFWYRQDPGLGLRLIYFSYDVKMKEKGDIPEGYSVSREKKERFSLILESASTNQTSMYLCASSWGLPVLGRERGTDTQYFGPGTRLTVL.

This clonotype was counted many times. The CDR3 loop is CASSRQFGGSYEQYF. The CDR3 DNA follows: TGTGCCAGCAGTCGACAGTTCGGGGGATCCTACGAGCAGTACTTC. The V gene is TRBV27, the J gene TRBJ2-7; tentative D call: TRBD2 (6 bases). Per germline, CDR1 MNHEY and CDR2 SMNVEV (reference sequence). The CDR3 is 15 residues long. V lost 5 bases, J lost 1 base, and 15 bases lay in between.

This clonotype was found many times. The chain carries TRBV11-2 and TRBJ2-1; TRBD2 aligns across 7 bases. V gave up 5 bases and J gave up 3 bases; unmatched junction bases: 13. The CDR3 sequence is 17 residues long. Germline V gene lookup returns CDR1 SGHAT and CDR2 FQNNGV. DNA of the CDR3: TGTGCCAGCAGCCGCCATCTACGGGCGGGAGTCTACAATGAGCAGTTCTTC. This sequence encodes CASSRHLRAGVYNEQFF.

Concerning this clonotype: This may come from a read error, since a much larger clone is one base off. The chain is built from TRBV18 and TRBJ2-4; D remains ambiguous. CDR3 length equals 14 residues. From germline, CDR1 is KGHSH and CDR2 LQKENI. The CDR3, as DNA: TGTGCCAGCTCACCCGAAAGGGCCAAAAACATTCGGTACTTC. Its translation: CASSPERAKNIRYF.

The chain couples TRBV28 to TRBJ2-3; TRBD2 aligns across 14 bases. CDR1 MDHEN and CDR2 SYDVKM come from the germline V gene. There are 16 residues in the CDR3. The junction had 6 bases not matched to a gene; V was cut back by 3 bases and J by 7 bases. This CDR3 reads CASSLRTSGRRNTQYF. For the CDR3, the DNA is TGTGCCAGCAGTTTGCGGACTAGCGGGAGGAGGAATACGCAGTATTTT.